These T cell receptor beta chains were read from a single sample in a study of blood T cell repertoires in COVID-19. The assay was immunoSEQ multiplex PCR, and TCRdb's table has in-frame clones only and misses some. The sample contains around 86,000 clones, approximately 80% of which appear only once. Sample: peripheral blood. Receptor source: a human donor in a cohort sampled during active COVID-19. Both conserved end residues are part of each CDR3. The D gene is left open where the match is weak. The size field is filled for only some rows; it gives once, few, many or a size class.

D	V	J	size	length	DNA	CDR3
TRBD1	TRBV5-4	TRBJ2-6	.	18	TGTGCCAGCAGCACCGGACAGGGGGCCTTCTCTGGGGCCAACGTCCTGACTTTC	CASSTGQGAFSGANVLTF
TRBD2	TRBV7-8	TRBJ2-3	.	14	TGTGCCAGCAGCTGGGGACTAGCGGGGGGCCTTTCGTATTTT	CASSWGLAGGLSYF
TRBD1	TRBV4-1	TRBJ1-1	.	14	TGCGCCAGCAGCACGGGGACAGGGGACACTGAAGCTTTCTTT	CASSTGTGDTEAFF
TRBD2	TRBV7-8	TRBJ2-7	.	16	TGTGCCAGCAGCTTAGCGCGCGGCGGGAGACAGACCGAGCAGTACTTC	CASSLARGGRQTEQYF
.	TRBV5-6	TRBJ2-3	.	17	TGTGCCAGCAGCTTGGGAGGGCGAGGCGGGGGCACAGATACGCAGTATTTT	CASSLGGRGGGTDTQYF
.	TRBV4-1	TRBJ1-5	once	17	TGCGCCAGCAGCCAAGGCTATCAGGGGACTAGCAATCAGCCCCAGCATTTT	CASSQGYQGTSNQPQHF
.	TRBV5-4	TRBJ1-2	.	13	TGTGCCAGCAGCTTAGTCGGAGACTATGGCTACACCTTC	CASSLVGDYGYTF
.	TRBV5-5	TRBJ1-4	.	13	TGTGCCAGCAGCCCGGCGGCTAATGAAAAACTGTTTTTT	CASSPAANEKLFF
.	TRBV5-4	TRBJ1-2	.	17	TGTGCCAGCAGCTTGGGGGCGAGCGGGGGCTCTAGGTATGGCTACACCTTC	CASSLGASGGSRYGYTF
TRBD2	TRBV6-1	TRBJ2-3	.	15	TGTGCCAGCAGTGAAGAGGTGGCGGGAGCCCATACGCAGTATTTT	CASSEEVAGAHTQYF
TRBD1	TRBV19	TRBJ2-3	once	15	TGTGCCAGTAGTCTACCCGGACAGGGAACAGATACGCAGTATTTT	CASSLPGQGTDTQYF
TRBD1	TRBV7-2	TRBJ2-5	.	15	TGTGCCAGCAGCTTTCAAGGGGGCGAGGGAGAGACCCAGTACTTC	CASSFQGGEGETQYF